One sample yielded the 24 T cell receptor beta chains listed below, sequenced in a study of shared clonotypes between healthy human individuals. Sequencing was performed with immunoSEQ multiplex PCR; in TCRdb, only in-frame clones are kept and a portion is missing. This sample yields more than 1,200,000 clones, of which approximately 98.5% are seen a single time; around 0.38% belongs to the top ten. Sequencing was carried out using naive CD4+ T cells sorted from blood. The subset denotes: CD45RA+ positively selected. The receptors shown here come from a man aged 25-40 years in good health.

The DNA of the CDR3 is TGTGCCAGCAGCCCTAGCAGGGCCTCCTACGAGCAGTACTTC. This encodes CASSPSRASYEQYF. The chain combines TRBV7-7 with TRBJ2-7; possibly TRBD1 or TRBD2 for D (5 bases each). Trimming left V 5 bases short and J 0 bases short, with 11 bases between. In germline, CDR1 is SSHAT, CDR2 FNYEAQ (reference sequence). CDR3 length: 14 amino acids.

The genes are TRBV4-3 and TRBJ2-3, with D perhaps TRBD1 or TRBD2 (5 bases each). Germline CDR1 reads LGHNA; CDR2 reads YSLEER. The CDR3 runs to 15 residues. V dropped 2 bases and J dropped 0 bases, with 9 bases sitting between them. The CDR3: CASSQRGVSTDTQYF. CDR3 coding DNA: TGCGCCAGCAGCCAACGGGGCGTTAGCACAGATACGCAGTATTTT.

This rearrangement joins TRBV21-1 to TRBJ2-5; TRBD1, as called in the table, went unchecked against the DNA. TRBV21-1 is designated a pseudogene. This CDR3 has 17 amino acids. CDR3 nucleotides: TGTGCCAGCAGCACGAGACGACAGGGGGCGAAGCGGGAGACCCAGTACTTC. This translates into CASSTRRQGAKRETQYF.

The chain links TRBV5-1 to TRBJ1-3, with D unresolved. Germline V gives CDR1 SGHRS, CDR2 YFSETQ. Trimming stripped 4 bases from V and 2 bases from J, with 16 bases between. The CDR3 consists of 16 residues. CDR3 sequence: CASSLEQPSPGNTIYF. The CDR3 nucleotides read TGCGCCAGCAGCCTGGAACAGCCTTCCCCTGGAAACACCATATATTTT.

This chain joins TRBV28 and TRBJ2-3, with 7 bases fitting TRBD2. The CDR3 runs 17 residues. V gave up 1 base and J gave up 2 bases; unmatched junction bases: 9. Germline V gene data show CDR1 as MDHEN and CDR2 as SYDVKM. The chain's CDR3 is CASSLSRAGVVTDTQYF. The CDR3 DNA is TGTGCCAGCAGTTTATCTCGGGCGGGAGTTGTCACAGATACGCAGTATTTT.

The chain joins TRBV28 to TRBJ2-3; 14 bases fit TRBD2. The germline V gene has CDR1 MDHEN and CDR2 SYDVKM. This CDR3 comprises 21 residues. Trimming at V came to 5 bases and at J to 7 bases, leaving 23 bases not matched to a gene. In nucleotides, the CDR3 is TGTGCCAGCAGTCCCGGACTGATCTCCGGGACTAGCGGGAGAGGGAGGAATACGCAGTATTTT. It is translated as CASSPGLISGTSGRGRNTQYF. The variable domain in full, completed from reference TRBV28 and TRBJ2-3, reads DVKVTQSSRYLVKRTGEKVFLECVQDMDHENMFWYRQDPGLGLRLIYFSYDVKMKEKGDIPEGYSVSREKKERFSLILESASTNQTSMYLCASSPGLISGTSGRGRNTQYFGPGTRLTVL.

This chain links TRBV10-3 with TRBJ2-3; D remains ambiguous. There are 12 residues in the CDR3. The germline V gene has CDR1 ENHRY and CDR2 SYGVKD. Trimming took off 10 bases at V and 4 bases at J, with 12 bases between the two ends. CDR3 nucleotides: TGTGCCACCAACAACGTTGCAGATACGCAGTATTTT. Translating gives CATNNVADTQYF.

This clone occurred once. This sample also contains other DNA sequences that code for the same CDR3. The chain employs TRBV5-1 and TRBJ1-1; D uncertain. Per the germline V gene, CDR1 is SGHRS and CDR2 is YFSETQ. This CDR3 spans 12 amino acids. The V end lost 5 bases, the J end lost 1 base, and 6 bases lay between the germline ends. The CDR3 protein is CASSSGNTEAFF. The CDR3 coding sequence is TGCGCCAGCAGTTCCGGGAACACTGAAGCTTTCTTT.

The chain has TRBV10-3 and TRBJ2-7; D call uncertain. This CDR3 is 11 amino acids long. V dropped 8 bases and J dropped 4 bases, with 9 bases sitting between them. Germline CDR1 reads ENHRY; CDR2 reads SYGVKD. CDR3 bases: TGTGCCATCGGAGCCAGTTACGAGCAGTACTTC. It translates to CAIGASYEQYF.

The count of this clone is one. This chain connects TRBV10-2 to TRBJ1-1; TRBD1 matches 8 bases. The germline V gene has CDR1 WSHSY and CDR2 SAAADI. The ends lost 2 bases at V and 0 bases at J; junction bases unmatched: 8. This CDR3 has 17 residues. The CDR3 nucleotides are TGCGCCAGCAGTGAGGCATCAGGGGGCCCTATGAACACTGAAGCTTTCTTT. It specifies CASSEASGGPMNTEAFF.

The rearrangement uses TRBV19 and TRBJ1-5; 10 nucleotides line up with TRBD1. Germline V CDR1 and CDR2: LNHDA, SQIVND (reference sequence). Losses at the gene ends were 1 base for V and 6 bases for J; bases not matched to a gene: 3. The length of the CDR3 is 15 residues. CDR3 DNA sequence: TGTGCCAGTAGTATAGGACAGGGGGCGGGTCAGCCCCAGCATTTT. It codes for CASSIGQGAGQPQHF.

V is TRBV15 and J is TRBJ2-5; 7 bases match TRBD1. The V gene's germline CDR1 is LNHNV and CDR2 YYDKDF (reference sequence). The CDR3 consists of 17 residues. V gave up 2 bases and J gave up 5 bases; unmatched junction bases: 14. The CDR3 DNA sequence: TGTGCCACCAGCAGACCGCAAGATCCGACAGGGCGGGAGACCCAGTACTTC. This gives the protein CATSRPQDPTGRETQYF.

This clone is a singleton in its sample. V and J are TRBV2 and TRBJ1-5; D is undetermined. Trimming shortened V by 3 bases and J by 3 bases, and 12 bases separated the two germline ends. Looked up from germline, CDR1 is SNHLY and CDR2 is FYNNEI. The CDR3 length is 15 residues. The CDR3 nucleotides are TGTGCCAGCAGTGAGGGTCTCAAATTCAATCAGCCCCAGCATTTT. Amino acids: CASSEGLKFNQPQHF.

The chain has TRBV4-3 and TRBJ2-7; 9 nucleotides match TRBD2. In germline, CDR1 is LGHNA, CDR2 YSLEER. This CDR3 has 16 residues. The V gene end was trimmed by 5 bases and the J gene end by 1 base; junction bases not matched to a gene: 9. The CDR3 is CASSREREVGSYEQYF. The CDR3 DNA sequence: TGCGCCAGCAGCAGGGAGCGGGAGGTAGGTTCCTACGAGCAGTACTTC.

The chain links TRBV28 to TRBJ2-3; D uncertain. Trimming pared 2 bases from V and 2 bases from J, leaving 5 bases between. This CDR3 is built from 13 residues. From germline, CDR1 is MDHEN and CDR2 SYDVKM. The CDR3 protein is CASSLPPTDTQYF. CDR3 in DNA: TGTGCCAGCAGTTTACCGCCCACAGATACGCAGTATTTT.

In regard to this clone: This same CDR3 is encoded by further DNA sequences in the sample. The chain combines TRBV19 with TRBJ2-5, with 8 bases identical to TRBD1. From germline, CDR1 is LNHDA and CDR2 SQIVND (reference sequence). V lost 3 bases and J lost 5; bases outside the gene matches: 5. The CDR3 spans 14 residues. This CDR3 is CASSIRTGRETQYF. CDR3 DNA sequence: TGTGCCAGTAGTATTAGGACAGGGAGGGAGACCCAGTACTTC. Complete variable domain (other parts from reference TRBV19 and TRBJ2-5): DGGITQSPKYLFRKEGQNVTLSCEQNLNHDAMYWYRQDPGQGLRLIYYSQIVNDFQKGDIAEGYSVSREKKESFPLTVTSAQKNPTAFYLCASSIRTGRETQYFGPGTRLLVL.

This chain joins TRBV7-9 and TRBJ2-2; 14 bases line up with TRBD2. The CDR3 has 17 residues. CDR1 and CDR2 (germline): SEHNR, FQNEAQ (reference sequence). Losses at the gene ends were 4 bases for V and 8 bases for J; bases not matched to a gene: 9. The CDR3 sequence is CASSSKTSGRARGELFF. The CDR3, as DNA: TGTGCCAGCAGCTCTAAGACTAGCGGGAGGGCCCGAGGGGAGCTGTTTTTT. Filled out from reference TRBV7-9 and TRBJ2-2, the complete variable domain reads DTGVSQNPRHKITKRGQNVTFRCDPISEHNRLYWYRQTLGQGPEFLTYFQNEAQLEKSRLLSDRFSAERPKGSFSTLEIQRTEQGDSAMYLCASSSKTSGRARGELFFGEGSRLTVL.

The chain joins TRBV7-2 to TRBJ2-5; 7 nucleotides align to TRBD2. Germline lookup yields CDR1 SGHTA and CDR2 FQGNSA. The V segment lost 3 bases and the J segment 2 bases; nucleotides outside the gene matches: 6. CDR3 size: 15 residues. CDR3 DNA: TGTGCCAGCAGCTTCTCTAGCGGTTATCAAGAGACCCAGTACTTC. Translating gives CASSFSSGYQETQYF.

CDR3 sequence (DNA): TGTGCCAGCAGCCAATGGGGTCCGGACAGGGTGAGTGGCGCTTTCTTT. Translated, it gives CASSQWGPDRVSGAFF. The V call is TRBV4-2, the J call TRBJ1-1, with 8 bases that match TRBD1. In germline, CDR1 is LGHNA, CDR2 YNFKEQ. With 2 bases clipped from V and 11 bases from J, the junction kept 16 bases outside the gene matches. The CDR3 extends over 16 amino acids.

The chain employs TRBV27 and TRBJ1-2, with TRBD1 as a possible D gene (5 bases). The V gene lost 3 bases and the J gene lost 6 bases, with 11 bases spanning the gap. The CDR3 extends over 13 amino acids. Germline CDR1 MNHEY, CDR2 SMNVEV (reference sequence). Here the CDR3 DNA reads TGTGCCAGCAGTTTGAGCCCGACAGATGGCTACACCTTC. As protein: CASSLSPTDGYTF.

The chain is built from TRBV11-1 and TRBJ2-1; 8 positions match TRBD2. The ends lost 4 bases at V and 10 bases at J; junction bases unmatched: 18. Germline CDR1 reads SGHAT; CDR2 reads FQDESV (reference sequence). This CDR3 comprises 17 residues. CDR3 nucleotides: TGTGCCAGCAGCTCGGAAAAGCGGGAGAATCTCTTTGGAGAGCAGTTCTTC. It encodes CASSSEKRENLFGEQFF.

The V gene is TRBV14, the J gene TRBJ2-1, with TRBD2 matching 12 bases. The length of the CDR3 is 15 residues. CDR1 SGHDN and CDR2 FVKESK come from the germline V gene. Unmatched junction bases numbered 7, after V lost 8 bases and J lost 5 bases. The CDR3 is CASRRTSGINNEQFF. DNA for the CDR3: TGTGCCAGCCGAAGGACTAGCGGGATCAACAATGAGCAGTTCTTC.

The chain is built from TRBV9 and TRBJ2-5; D unresolved. CDR1 is SGDLS, CDR2 YYNGEE, per germline. This CDR3 has 14 amino acids. Trimming stripped 4 bases from V and 1 base from J, with 11 bases between. The DNA of the CDR3 is TGTGCCAGCAGCCAATCAGTCAGCCAAGAGACCCAGTACTTC. It specifies CASSQSVSQETQYF.

Regarding this clone: This specimen includes other DNA sequences encoding the same CDR3. The chain is built from TRBV5-1 and TRBJ2-2; D remains unclear. The V end was cut by 0 bases, the J end by 0 bases, with 6 bases between. In germline, CDR1 is SGHRS, CDR2 YFSETQ. This CDR3 has 15 residues. The CDR3 here is CASSLDGANTGELFF. The CDR3, as DNA: TGCGCCAGCAGCTTGGATGGCGCGAACACCGGGGAGCTGTTTTTT.